The clone carrying this TCR beta chain was picked up one time. Its antigen is still unknown. With V trimmed by 7 bases and J by 5 bases, 9 bases remained unmatched. The V gene's germline CDR1 is SNHLY and CDR2 FYNNEI. The CDR3 consists of 15 residues. This sample is part of a study of cytomegalovirus exposure and HLA in healthy donors. Study background: The 120 or so validation repertoires were produced on the same platform as the 670 or so repertoires of the first cohort. This was reported in a later analysis.

Using immunoSEQ multiplex PCR, the repertoire was profiled, and TCRdb retains in-frame clones only, with some absent. The sample records 200,000 to 250,000 clones, 85% to 90% being singletons. Study-wide results and caveats: The study flagged around 150 TCR beta chains as cytomegalovirus-associated. Subsequent analysis found a tendency for first-cohort TCR clusters to co-occur within the approximately 130 validation repertoires.

The donors were members of the validation cohort comprising over a hundred subjects, separate from the roughly 670-subject first cohort. The sequenced material came from PBMCs. The TCR was taken from a woman between 18 and 29 years old in good health and CMV-seronegative. The chain has TRBV2 and TRBJ2-1, with 9 bases identical to TRBD2. In DNA, the CDR3 is TGTGCCAGCAACCGGCTAGCGGGAAGGCACAATGAGCAGTTCTTC. Its protein is CASNRLAGRHNEQFF.